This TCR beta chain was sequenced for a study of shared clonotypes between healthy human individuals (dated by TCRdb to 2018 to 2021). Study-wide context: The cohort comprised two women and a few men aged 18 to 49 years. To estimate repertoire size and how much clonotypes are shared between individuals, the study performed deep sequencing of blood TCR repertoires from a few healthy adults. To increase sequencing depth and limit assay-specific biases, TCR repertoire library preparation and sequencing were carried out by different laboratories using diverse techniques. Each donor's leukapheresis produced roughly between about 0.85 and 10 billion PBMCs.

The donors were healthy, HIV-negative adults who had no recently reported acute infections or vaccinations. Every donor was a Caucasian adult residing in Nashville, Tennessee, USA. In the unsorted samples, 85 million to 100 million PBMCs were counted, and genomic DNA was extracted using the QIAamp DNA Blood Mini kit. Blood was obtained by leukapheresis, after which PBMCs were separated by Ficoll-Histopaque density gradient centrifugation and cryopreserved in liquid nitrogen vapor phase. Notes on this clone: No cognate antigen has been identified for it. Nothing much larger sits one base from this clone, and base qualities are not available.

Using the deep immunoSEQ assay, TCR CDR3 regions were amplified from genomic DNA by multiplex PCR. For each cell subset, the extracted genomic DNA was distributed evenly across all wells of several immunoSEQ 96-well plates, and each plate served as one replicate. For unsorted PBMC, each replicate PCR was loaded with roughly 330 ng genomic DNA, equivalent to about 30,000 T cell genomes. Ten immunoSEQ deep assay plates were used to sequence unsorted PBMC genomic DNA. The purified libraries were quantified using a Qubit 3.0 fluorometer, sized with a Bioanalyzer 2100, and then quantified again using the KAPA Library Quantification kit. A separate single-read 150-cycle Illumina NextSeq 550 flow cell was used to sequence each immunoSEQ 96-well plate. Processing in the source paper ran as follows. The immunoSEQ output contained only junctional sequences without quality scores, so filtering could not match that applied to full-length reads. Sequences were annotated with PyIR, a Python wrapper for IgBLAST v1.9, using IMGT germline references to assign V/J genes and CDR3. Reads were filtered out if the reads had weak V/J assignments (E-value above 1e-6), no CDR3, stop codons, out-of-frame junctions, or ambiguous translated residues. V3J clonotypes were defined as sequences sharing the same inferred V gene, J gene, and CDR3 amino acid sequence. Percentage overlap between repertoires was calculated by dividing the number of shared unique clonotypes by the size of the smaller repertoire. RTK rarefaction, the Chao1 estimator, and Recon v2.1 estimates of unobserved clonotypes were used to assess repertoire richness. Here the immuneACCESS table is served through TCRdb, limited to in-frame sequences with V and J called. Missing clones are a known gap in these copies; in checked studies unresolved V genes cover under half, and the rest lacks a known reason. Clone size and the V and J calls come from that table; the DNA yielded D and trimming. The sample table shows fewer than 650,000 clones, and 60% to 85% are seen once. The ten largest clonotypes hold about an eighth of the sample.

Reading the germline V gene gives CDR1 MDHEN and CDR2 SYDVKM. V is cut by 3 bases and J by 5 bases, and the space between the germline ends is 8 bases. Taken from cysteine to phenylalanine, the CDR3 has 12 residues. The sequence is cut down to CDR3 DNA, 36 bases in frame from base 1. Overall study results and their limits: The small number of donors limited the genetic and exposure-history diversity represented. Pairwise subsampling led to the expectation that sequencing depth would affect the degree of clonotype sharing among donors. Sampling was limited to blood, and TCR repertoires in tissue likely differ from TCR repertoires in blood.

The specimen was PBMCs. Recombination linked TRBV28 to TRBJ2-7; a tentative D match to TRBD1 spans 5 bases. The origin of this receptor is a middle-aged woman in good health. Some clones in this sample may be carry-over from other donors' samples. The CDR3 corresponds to CASSLSRDEQYF. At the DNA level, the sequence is TGTGCCAGCAGTTTGAGCAGGGACGAGCAGTACTTC. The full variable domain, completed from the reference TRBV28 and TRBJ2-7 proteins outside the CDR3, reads DVKVTQSSRYLVKRTGEKVFLECVQDMDHENMFWYRQDPGLGLRLIYFSYDVKMKEKGDIPEGYSVSREKKERFSLILESASTNQTSMYLCASSLSRDEQYFGPGTRLTVT.